Sequencing of this T cell receptor (beta chain) was carried out in a study of T-cell memory formation after mild COVID-19. At the level of the study: The study found TCR clusters largely donor specific.

Study-wide results and caveats: Of the contracting clones, CD4+ ones lay mainly in CM and EM, and CD8+ ones in EMRA. A second wave expanding day 15 to 37 was CD4+-biased; contracting clones were balanced.

This clonotype was counted only a few times. Its antigen remains unknown. Using constant-segment primers, 5'RACE produced TCR alpha and TCR beta cDNA libraries carrying sample barcodes and UMIs. TCRdb recomputed calls from the 5' RACE reads with MiXCR, one row per CDR3 protein. The sample records around 370,000 distinct CDR3 sequences, 20% to 25% being singletons. Trimming at V came to 5 bases and at J to 4 bases, leaving 10 bases not matched to a gene. This CDR3 spans 15 amino acids. Sequencing input: PBMCs or a T cell subset sorted from them (not recorded which). The TCR sequence derives from an adult woman who had mild COVID-19 (a few samples of this study predate the infection). Cell type and time point are not known. V is TRBV12-3 or TRBV12-4 and J is TRBJ2-7; 8 bases fit TRBD2. In DNA form, the CDR3 reads TGTGCCAGCAGTAGCAGCGGGAGACGTAGGTACGAGCAGTACTTC. Its translation: CASSSSGRRRYEQYF.